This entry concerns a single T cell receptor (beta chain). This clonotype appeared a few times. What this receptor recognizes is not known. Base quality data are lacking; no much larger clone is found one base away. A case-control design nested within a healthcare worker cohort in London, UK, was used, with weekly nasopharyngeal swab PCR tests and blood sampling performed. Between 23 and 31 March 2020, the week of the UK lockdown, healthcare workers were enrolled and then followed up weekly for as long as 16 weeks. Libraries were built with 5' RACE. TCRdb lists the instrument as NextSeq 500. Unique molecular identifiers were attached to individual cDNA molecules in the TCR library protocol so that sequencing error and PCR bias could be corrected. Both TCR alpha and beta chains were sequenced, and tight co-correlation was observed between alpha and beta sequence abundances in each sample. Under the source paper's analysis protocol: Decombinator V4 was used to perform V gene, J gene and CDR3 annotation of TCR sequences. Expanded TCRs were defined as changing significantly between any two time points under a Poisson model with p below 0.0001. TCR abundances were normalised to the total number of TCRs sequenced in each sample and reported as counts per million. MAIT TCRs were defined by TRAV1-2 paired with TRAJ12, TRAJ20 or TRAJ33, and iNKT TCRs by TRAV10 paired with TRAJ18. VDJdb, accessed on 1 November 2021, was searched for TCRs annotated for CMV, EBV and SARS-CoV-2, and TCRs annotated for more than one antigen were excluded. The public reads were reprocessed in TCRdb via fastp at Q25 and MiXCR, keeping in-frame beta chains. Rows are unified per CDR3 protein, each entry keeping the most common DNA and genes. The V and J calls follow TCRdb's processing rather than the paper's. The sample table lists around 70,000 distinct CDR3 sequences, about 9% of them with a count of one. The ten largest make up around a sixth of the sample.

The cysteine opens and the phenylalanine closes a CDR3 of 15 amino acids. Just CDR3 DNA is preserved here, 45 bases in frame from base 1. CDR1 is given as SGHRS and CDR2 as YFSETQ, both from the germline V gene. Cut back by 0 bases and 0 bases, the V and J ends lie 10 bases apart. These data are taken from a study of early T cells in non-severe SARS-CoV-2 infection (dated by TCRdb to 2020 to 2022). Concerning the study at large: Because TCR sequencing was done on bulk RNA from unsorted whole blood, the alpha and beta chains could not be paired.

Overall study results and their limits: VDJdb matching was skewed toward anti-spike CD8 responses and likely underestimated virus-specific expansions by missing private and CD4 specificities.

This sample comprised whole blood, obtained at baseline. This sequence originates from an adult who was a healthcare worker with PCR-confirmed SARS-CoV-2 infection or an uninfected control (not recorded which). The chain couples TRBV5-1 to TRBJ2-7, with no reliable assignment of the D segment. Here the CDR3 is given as CASSLDPTNSYEQYF. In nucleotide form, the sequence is TGCGCCAGCAGCTTGGACCCTACGAACTCCTACGAGCAGTACTTC.